Listed below are T cell receptor beta chains from one sample, sequenced in a study of molecular identifiers for immune sequencing clone quantification. TCRdb reanalysed the PCR reads using MiXCR and keeps one entry per CDR3 protein. The sample consists of about 500,000 distinct CDR3 sequences, around 25% of them appearing once. What was sequenced was naive CD8+ T cells from blood, with Jurkat cell RNA spiked in. Receptors originate from a human donor in good health. Some libraries in this study had Jurkat cell RNA spiked in. CDR3s include the opening cysteine and the closing phenylalanine or tryptophan. Fields, in order: V gene, J gene, D gene, clone size, CDR3 DNA, CDR3 protein. The D gene is left open where the match is weak. Clone size is not always given. Where it is, it says once, few, many or a class for expanded clones.

TRBV6-2/TRBV6-3,TRBJ2-7,.,many,TGTGCCAGCAGTTACTCGTCCGTCCTCGAGCAGTACTTC,CASSYSSVLEQYF
TRBV15,TRBJ2-1,TRBD2,.,TGTGCCCCCAGCACAATTAGCGGGGTGGGTGAGCAGTTCTTC,CAPSTISGVGEQFF
TRBV4-1,TRBJ1-3,.,.,TGCGCCAGCAGCCAACTGTTCAGCTCTGGAAACACCATATATTTT,CASSQLFSSGNTIYF
TRBV6-5,TRBJ1-5,.,.,TGTGCCAACAGTTATCCCGGTCAGCCCCAGCATTTT,CANSYPGQPQHF
TRBV5-6,TRBJ2-7,.,many,TGTGCCAGCAGCTTGGCGGCGGCCTACGAGCAGTACTTC,CASSLAAAYEQYF
TRBV7-9,TRBJ2-1,.,many,TGTGCCAGCAGGCCGGGGGGCGGCAGTGAGCAGTTCTTC,CASRPGGGSEQFF
TRBV10-2,TRBJ1-1,TRBD1,.,TGCGCCAGCAGTGAGCTCGGGACAGGGGGCTCTGCTTTCTTT,CASSELGTGGSAFF
TRBV28,TRBJ1-5,.,few,TGTGCCAGCAGTTTTATCGCAGGGTATAGCAATCAGCCCCAGCATTTT,CASSFIAGYSNQPQHF
TRBV6-2/TRBV6-3,TRBJ1-1,.,.,TGTGCCAGCAGTTTTGGGGAAGGCACTGAAGCTTTCTTT,CASSFGEGTEAFF
TRBV5-5,TRBJ1-4,.,few,TGTGCCAGCAGCTTGGATCCCGGTGGAGAAAAACTGTTTTTT,CASSLDPGGEKLFF
TRBV28,TRBJ2-2,.,few,TGTGCCAGCATGGCCGGGGAGCTGTTTTTT,CASMAGELFF
TRBV11-2,TRBJ2-4,.,.,TGTGCCAGCAGCTTAGTCGGCAGCGGTAACATTCAGTACTTC,CASSLVGSGNIQYF
TRBV11-2,TRBJ2-7,.,few,TGTGCCAGCAGCGATAAGGGTCTCACTTACTCCTACGAGCAGTACTTC,CASSDKGLTYSYEQYF
TRBV7-2,TRBJ1-2,.,.,TGTGCCAGCAGCTTAGAAGGGTTAGCTAACTATGGCTACACCTTC,CASSLEGLANYGYTF
TRBV27,TRBJ2-3,.,.,TGTGCCAGCAGTTCCGGACTAACCCTCACAGATACGCAGTATTTT,CASSSGLTLTDTQYF
TRBV7-3,TRBJ2-1,TRBD2,.,TGTGCCAGCAGCTCAACCCTGGGACTAGCGGGAGATAATCCCGATGAGCAGTTCTTC,CASSSTLGLAGDNPDEQFF
TRBV27,TRBJ1-2,TRBD1,few,TGTGCCAGCAGTGCAGTTCCGACAGGGCCTGCTAACTATGGCTACACCTTC,CASSAVPTGPANYGYTF
TRBV4-1,TRBJ1-1,.,many,TGCGCCAGCAGCCAAGAGAAGCAGGGGTCCACTGAAGCTTTCTTT,CASSQEKQGSTEAFF
TRBV7-8,TRBJ1-5,TRBD1,many,TGTGCCAGCAGCGGGGGACAGGGGCGCAATCAGCCCCAGCATTTT,CASSGGQGRNQPQHF
TRBV11-2,TRBJ2-7,TRBD1,.,TGTGCCTGCAGCTTAGGGACAGTCCAGTACGAGCAGTACTTC,CACSLGTVQYEQYF
TRBV20-1,TRBJ2-5,.,few,TGCAGTGCCACGACAAGGGACTTCTGGGAGACCCAGTACTTC,CSATTRDFWETQYF
TRBV12-3/TRBV12-4,TRBJ1-2,.,.,TGTGCCAGCCGCCGGGGGGAGACAATTTATGGCTACACCTTC,CASRRGETIYGYTF
TRBV29-1,TRBJ2-7,TRBD1,.,TGCAGCGTTGAAGACGGGACAGGGCTGTACGAGCAGTACTTC,CSVEDGTGLYEQYF
TRBV20-1,TRBJ2-7,.,few,TGCAGTGCTCTGGGACTTGGCATCTACGAGCAGTACTTC,CSALGLGIYEQYF
TRBV5-1,TRBJ1-3,.,.,TGCGCCAGCAGACTAACCACTAGAAACACCATATATTTT,CASRLTTRNTIYF
TRBV12-3/TRBV12-4,TRBJ1-4,TRBD1,many,TGTGCCAGCAGAGGGACAGGGGGCTTTAGTGAAAAACTGTTTTTT,CASRGTGGFSEKLFF
TRBV7-9,TRBJ1-3,.,many,TGTGCCAGCAGTTCCCCCCCGTCGGGGGTCTCTGGAAACACCATATATTTT,CASSSPPSGVSGNTIYF
TRBV7-2,TRBJ2-1,.,many,TGTGCCAGCAGCTTATACGGGGGAAACTACAATGAGCAGTTCTTC,CASSLYGGNYNEQFF